The 9 T cell receptor beta chains below come from one sample, sequenced in a study of blood T cell repertoires in COVID-19. Here immunoSEQ multiplex PCR was the method, and the copy in TCRdb shows in-frame clones only, minus some. The sample yields approximately 300,000 clones, roughly 91% seen once. Source material: peripheral blood. All receptors come from a middle-aged man with acute or convalescent COVID-19.

This rearrangement joins TRBV3-1 (or the pseudogene TRBV3-2) to TRBJ1-2, with TRBD1 matching 11 bases. V lost 4 bases and J lost 4; bases outside the gene matches: 5. CDR1 is LGHDT and CDR2 is YNNKEL in the germline V gene (reference sequence). The CDR3 totals 15 residues. For the CDR3, the DNA is TGTGCCAGCAGCCTACCCGGGACAGGGGGCTATGGCTACACCTTC. Its protein is CASSLPGTGGYGYTF.

This clone was detected a few times. Other DNA sequences within the sample encode an identical CDR3. V and J are TRBV6-5 and TRBJ2-7; 10 bases match TRBD1. The CDR3 is made up of 15 amino acids. Per the germline V gene, CDR1 is MNHEY and CDR2 is SVGAGI. J was trimmed by 1 base and V by 3 bases; bases with no gene match: 3. The CDR3 DNA sequence: TGTGCCAGCAGTTATAGGGACAGGGGATCCTACGAGCAGTACTTC. Amino acids: CASSYRDRGSYEQYF.

This clone was seen a single time. The chain employs TRBV18 and TRBJ1-4, with TRBD1 identical over 7 bases. CDR3 length: 14 residues. V lost 5 bases to trimming and J lost 8 bases; unmatched junction nucleotides: 8. CDR1 and CDR2 from the germline V gene are KGHSH and LQKENI. CDR3 sequence: CASSATGSREKLFF. CDR3 sequence (DNA): TGTGCCAGCTCAGCGACAGGGTCCCGGGAAAAACTGTTTTTT.

The chain carries TRBV6-1 and TRBJ1-1; TRBD1 might be the D (5 bases). Trimming removed 2 bases from V and 0 bases from J, with 13 bases in between. The CDR3 consists of 16 residues. Germline CDR1 MNHNS, CDR2 SASEGT. CDR3 DNA: TGTGCCAGCAGTGAATTGGGGGGAGTAGTGAACACTGAAGCTTTCTTT. It yields the protein CASSELGGVVNTEAFF.

The sample holds a few counts of this clone. The V gene is TRBV5-1, the J gene TRBJ1-4; no clear D gene. The CDR3 is 13 amino acids. Trimming removed 4 bases at V and 6 bases at J, with 10 bases between. Germline lookup yields CDR1 SGHRS and CDR2 YFSETQ. The CDR3 loop reads CASSPAGDEKLFF. The CDR3 DNA follows: TGCGCCAGCAGCCCGGCGGGAGATGAAAAACTGTTTTTT.

This clone was detected a few times. This chain links TRBV2 with TRBJ1-2, with TRBD1 as a possible D gene (6 bases). V was trimmed by 3 bases and J by 0 bases, leaving 8 bases between them. Germline values: CDR1 SNHLY, CDR2 FYNNEI. This CDR3 is 14 amino acids long. In nucleotides, the CDR3 is TGTGCCAGCAGTGACAACAGGGCTAACTATGGCTACACCTTC. Translating gives CASSDNRANYGYTF.

V and J are TRBV5-6 and TRBJ2-3; 7 bases are a match to TRBD1. The CDR3 extends over 15 amino acids. Unmatched junction bases numbered 3, after V lost 0 bases and J lost 2 bases. Per germline, CDR1 SGHDT and CDR2 YYEEEE. CDR3 in DNA: TGTGCCAGCAGCTTGGGGGACAGTGTCACAGATACGCAGTATTTT. This translates into CASSLGDSVTDTQYF.

The chain joins TRBV9 to TRBJ2-7; 7 nucleotides match TRBD1. The J segment lost 1 base and the V segment lost 4 bases, leaving 8 bases of the junction unmatched. There are 15 residues in the CDR3. Germline-derived CDR1 and CDR2 are SGDLS and YYNGEE. The CDR3 nucleotides read TGTGCCAGCAGCCCCACAGGGGCGGTATCCTACGAGCAGTACTTC. The encoded protein is CASSPTGAVSYEQYF.

The chain couples TRBV5-1 to TRBJ2-7, with D unclear. Trimming shortened V by 1 base and J by 3 bases, and 11 bases separated the two germline ends. CDR1 is SGHRS, CDR2 YFSETQ, per germline. This CDR3 is 14 amino acids long. Here the CDR3 DNA reads TGCGCCAGCAGCTTGTCGGGTGCCGGCTACGAGCAGTACTTC. Amino acid sequence: CASSLSGAGYEQYF.